These 17 T cell receptor beta chains came from one sample sequenced in a study of shared clonotypes between healthy human individuals. Using immunoSEQ multiplex PCR, the repertoire was profiled, and TCRdb retains in-frame clones only, with some absent. The table includes approximately 940,000 clones, over 60% detected once. The sample was memory CD4+ T cells sorted from blood. Specified subset: CD45RA-negative fraction. Receptors were obtained from a young man in good health.

This chain uses TRBV6-1 with TRBJ1-3, with D tentatively TRBD1 (6 bases). Germline CDR1 MNHNS, CDR2 SASEGT. V lost 1 base and J lost 0, with 19 bases in between. CDR3 size: 19 residues. This CDR3 reads CASSEGAGQRDVSGNTIYF. The CDR3 nucleotides read TGTGCCAGCAGTGAAGGGGCGGGACAACGGGATGTCTCTGGAAACACCATATATTTT.

This clone showed up many times. This chain joins TRBV28 and TRBJ2-3, with D possibly TRBD2 on 6 matching bases. V gave up 7 bases and J gave up 6 bases, with 20 bases separating them. Per germline, CDR1 MDHEN and CDR2 SYDVKM. The length of the CDR3 is 15 residues. CDR3 in DNA: TGTGCCAGCAATGGCCGGTCGGGAGAGGTGGATACGCAGTATTTT. Its translation is CASNGRSGEVDTQYF.

The V and J genes are TRBV27 and TRBJ2-2; 16 nucleotides match TRBD2. V was pared by 6 bases and J by 5 bases, with 12 bases of the junction left unmatched. The CDR3 consists of 19 residues. CDR1 is MNHEY and CDR2 is SMNVEV in the germline V gene (reference sequence). CDR3 sequence (DNA): TGTGCCAGCAGCTCCGGGACTAGCGGGGGGGGACGAGGGACCGGGGAGCTGTTTTTT. Encoded protein: CASSSGTSGGGRGTGELFF.

The chain joins TRBV27 to TRBJ2-7; D possibly corresponds to TRBD1 (5 bases). V was pared by 4 bases and J by 4 bases, with 17 bases between. The CDR3 has 15 amino acids. Looked up from germline, CDR1 is MNHEY and CDR2 is SMNVEV (reference sequence). CDR3 sequence: CASSSQTVPSYEQYF. CDR3 sequence (DNA): TGTGCCAGCAGTTCCCAGACAGTACCCTCTTACGAGCAGTACTTC.

This clone was counted only a few times. The rearrangement links TRBV6-5 to TRBJ1-2; no firm D call. Germline V gene lookup returns CDR1 MNHEY and CDR2 SVGAGI. The CDR3 is 12 amino acids. The V gene lost 4 bases and the J gene lost 8 bases, with 11 bases spanning the gap. The CDR3 sequence is CASSSPGGGYTF. DNA of the CDR3: TGTGCCAGCAGTTCTCCCGGTGGGGGCTACACCTTC.

This chain joins TRBV4-3 and TRBJ1-2; D perhaps matches TRBD1 (6 bases). This CDR3 has 15 amino acids. V lost 0 bases, J lost 2 bases, and 10 bases lay in between. The germline V gene encodes CDR1 LGHNA and CDR2 YSLEER. CDR3 nucleotide sequence: TGCGCCAGCAGCCAAGAGGGGGGCTGGAACTATGGCTACACCTTC. Its translation is CASSQEGGWNYGYTF.

This clone was detected ten times or more. The rearrangement links TRBV5-6 to TRBJ2-3; weak D call: TRBD1 (5 bases). This CDR3 has 16 residues. Between the trimmed V and J ends, which lost 3 bases and 2 bases, there was a span of 16 bases. Looked up from germline, CDR1 is SGHDT and CDR2 is YYEEEE. CDR3 DNA sequence: TGTGCCAGCAGCTCCAAACAGGATACTACCACAGATACGCAGTATTTT. As protein: CASSSKQDTTTDTQYF. Filled out from reference TRBV5-6 and TRBJ2-3, the complete variable domain reads DAGVTQSPTHLIKTRGQQVTLRCSPKSGHDTVSWYQQALGQGPQFIFQYYEEEERQRGNFPDRFSGHQFPNYSSELNVNALLLGDSALYLCASSSKQDTTTDTQYFGPGTRLTVL.

The chain combines TRBV29-1 with TRBJ2-6; D is undetermined. V was clipped by 2 bases and J by 0 bases, with 5 bases between them. CDR3 length: 14 amino acids. Per the germline V gene, CDR1 is SQVTM and CDR2 is ANQGSEA. The CDR3 bases are TGCAGCGTTGAAACACACTCTGGGGCCAACGTCCTGACTTTC. The encoded protein is CSVETHSGANVLTF.

The CDR3 loop reads CASSLDYRDTEAFF. CDR3 DNA sequence: TGTGCCAGCAGCTTGGACTACAGGGACACTGAAGCTTTCTTT. This chain joins TRBV5-4 and TRBJ1-1; D possibly corresponds to TRBD1 (6 bases). The germline V gene encodes CDR1 SGHNT and CDR2 YYREEE (reference sequence). Trimming removed 0 bases at V and 3 bases at J, with 9 bases between. The CDR3 sequence is 14 residues long.

The rearrangement uses TRBV28 and TRBJ1-3, with D possibly matching TRBD1 (6 bases). V shed 8 bases and J shed 0 bases, with 14 bases lying between them. The CDR3 consists of 15 residues. The V gene's germline CDR1 is MDHEN and CDR2 SYDVKM. CDR3 amino acids: CASGRRGGSGNTIYF. The CDR3 coding sequence is TGTGCCAGCGGGCGCAGGGGAGGCTCTGGAAACACCATATATTTT.

The chain recombines TRBV2 with TRBJ2-3; 7 nucleotides match TRBD2. Germline CDR1 SNHLY, CDR2 FYNNEI. V lost 6 bases and J lost 5; bases outside the gene matches: 11. The CDR3 is 15 residues long. The CDR3 nucleotides are TGTGCCAGCAGCAAAGCGGGGACTACCCGAGATACGCAGTATTTT. Protein sequence: CASSKAGTTRDTQYF.

The rearrangement links TRBV30 to TRBJ1-5, with 7 bases lining up with TRBD1. Trimming at V came to 1 base and at J to 7 bases, leaving 7 bases not matched to a gene. CDR3 length equals 14 residues. CDR1 GTSNPN and CDR2 SVGIG come from the germline V gene (reference sequence). The CDR3: CAWSGDSLIQPQHF. CDR3 nucleotide sequence: TGTGCCTGGAGTGGGGACAGCCTAATCCAGCCCCAGCATTTT.

The table lists this clone with a few counts. The J gene is TRBJ2-1, the V gene TRBV5-8, with 9 bases lining up with TRBD2. This CDR3 is built from 15 residues. Germline trimming cut 6 bases from V and 3 bases from J; bases unmatched to any gene: 7. Germline V gene data show CDR1 as SGHTS and CDR2 as YDEGEE. The CDR3 region is CASIRAGGFYNEQFF. CDR3 coding DNA: TGTGCCAGCATCAGAGCGGGGGGTTTCTACAATGAGCAGTTCTTC.

The V call is TRBV7-2, the J call TRBJ2-4; TRBD2 agrees at 7 bases. CDR3 size: 16 residues. Germline V gene data show CDR1 as SGHTA and CDR2 as FQGNSA. V lost 0 bases, J lost 5 bases, and 7 bases stayed unmatched. In nucleotides, the CDR3 is TGTGCCAGCAGCTTAGCGGGCGGGAGAGGCCAAAACATTCAGTACTTC. It yields the protein CASSLAGGRGQNIQYF.

This chain links TRBV11-2 with TRBJ2-3; unclear D gene. Germline V gene data show CDR1 as SGHAT and CDR2 as FQNNGV. The V and J ends lost 3 bases and 0 bases respectively, with 10 bases between them. The CDR3 is made up of 15 amino acids. The CDR3 DNA sequence: TGTGCCAGCAGCTTGAACGGCCGCAGCACAGATACGCAGTATTTT. As protein: CASSLNGRSTDTQYF.

The rearrangement joins TRBV7-2 to TRBJ2-1; D gene unclear. Germline V lookup: CDR1 SGHTA, CDR2 FQGNSA. The CDR3 consists of 13 residues. Trimming removed 2 bases from V and 9 bases from J, with 11 bases in between. CDR3 DNA: TGTGCCAGCAGCTTACCGGGCAATGGTGAGCAGTTCTTC. Protein product: CASSLPGNGEQFF.

The chain couples TRBV2 to TRBJ2-5, with no clear D. The better agreement between TRBJ2-7 and the DNA end casts doubt on the J call. CDR1 is SNHLY and CDR2 is FYNNEI in the germline V gene. The length of the CDR3 is 14 residues. The CDR3 sequence: CASSDDTRTYEQYF. The CDR3 region has the DNA TGTGCCAGCAGTGACGACACGAGAACCTACGAGCAGTACTTC.